This T cell receptor (beta chain) comes out of a study of blood T cell repertoires in COVID-19 (dated by TCRdb to 2018 to 2021). Context from the whole study: The collaborator samples originated in the United States, Italy and Spain and spanned the acute and convalescent phases of COVID-19. The prospective study material was composed of cDNA or gDNA derived from T cells, B-cell-depleted T cells, or PBMCs. Subjects who had been exposed to COVID-19, were actively infected with it, or had recovered from it provided the deeply sampled blood TCRbeta repertoires that made up the dataset. Samples were obtained from the ongoing ImmuneRACE study (first 160 participants) and from 950 to 1,500 subjects provided by 6 global collaborators. The repertoires were released in a freely available public database meant as a resource for research on the immune response to SARS-CoV-2. Sample metadata almost always included a de-identified subject ID, COVID-19 status, age in years and sex. Where HLA class I and class II types were available, the types were taken from metadata supplied by the sample provider, not from assay-based typing. Study-wide findings and limitations: The amount of clinical and demographic metadata varied by source and participant and was provided uncurated.

The collaborating institutions used their own protocols to collect whole blood in K2EDTA tubes. Collaborator samples were shipped for TCRbeta analysis as frozen whole blood, isolated PBMCs, or DNA extracted from either sample type. TCRbeta CDR3 regions were amplified from genomic DNA using the immunoSEQ Assay, a bias-controlled multiplex PCR. The authors' pipeline ran thus. The number of nucleated cells in each sample was estimated from the amplification of reference gene primers within the assay. To quantify the absolute abundance of each unique TCRbeta CDR3 rearrangement, sequence reads were collapsed and filtered. For each sample, productive Simpson clonality was calculated as the square root of Simpson's diversity index over productive rearrangements. TCRdb stores this immuneACCESS table with in-frame sequences only. Part of the clones is absent; in the studies checked, under half of the shortfall reflects unresolved V genes, and no reason is known for the rest. V, J and clone size are taken as reported in that table, and D and trimming were inferred from the DNA itself. The sample table lists 60,000 to 85,000 clones, just under 85% of them with a count of one. The ten largest clones represent about 37% of the sample.

Concerning this clone itself: The antigen it recognizes is unknown. Within one base of it there is no much larger clone, and no base qualities were kept.

Sequencing was carried out using peripheral blood. The source is a man between 65 and 80 years old with acute or convalescent COVID-19.

The nucleotide sequence reads TGTGCCAGTAGGCGGGGCCTCAATATCGATGAGCAGTTCTTC. Protein translation: CASRRGLNIDEQFF. The chain uses TRBV19 and TRBJ2-1; possibly the D gene is TRBD2, per 6 matching bases. V is shortened by 6 bases, J by 8 bases, and the region joining them spans 17 bases. From a lookup of the germline V gene (reference sequence), CDR1 and CDR2 are LNHDA and SQIVND. The CDR3 has 14 amino acids, counting the end cysteine and phenylalanine. The DNA shown is the 42-base CDR3, in frame from base 1.